Following are 8 T cell receptor beta chains from one sample sequenced in a study of blood T cells in healthy people across ages. Then a second PCR, running about 6 to 12 cycles, was carried out with a sample-barcoded 5' primer and a J-beta primer mix. TCRdb re-analysed the 5' RACE reads in MiXCR, keeping a single row per CDR3 protein. The profile shows roughly 900,000 distinct CDR3 sequences, around 28% of them singletons. Sequenced sample: blood. These receptors originate from a woman over 75 in good health.

The sample holds many counts of this clonotype. The chain carries TRBV7-6 and TRBJ1-2; D possibly corresponds to TRBD1 (6 bases). The V gene lost 0 bases and the J gene lost 4 bases, with 12 bases spanning the gap. CDR1 is SGHVS, CDR2 FNYEAQ, per germline. The CDR3 contains 15 residues. CDR3 sequence reads: CASSLATGPVYGYTF. CDR3 nucleotides: TGTGCCAGCAGCTTAGCAACAGGGCCGGTCTATGGCTACACCTTC.

This clonotype was seen only once. This chain connects TRBV24-1 to TRBJ2-3, with 8 nucleotides matching TRBD2. J was trimmed by 2 bases and V by 4 bases; bases with no gene match: 7. CDR1 is KGHDR and CDR2 is SFDVKD in the germline V gene. CDR3 length: 16 residues. The CDR3 here is CATSDPPGLVTDTQYF. CDR3 nucleotide sequence: TGTGCCACCAGTGACCCACCGGGACTAGTCACAGATACGCAGTATTTT.

Turning to this clonotype: A single base separates this from a much larger clone, so it may be a read error. The chain has TRBV7-9 and TRBJ1-2; D perhaps matches TRBD1 (6 bases). The germline V gene has CDR1 SEHNR and CDR2 FQNEAQ (reference sequence). The CDR3 is 15 amino acids. In nucleotides, the CDR3 is TGTGCCGGCAGCAAACCAGGGGATTTCGGGTATGGCTACACCTTC. As protein: CAGSKPGDFGYGYTF. Variable domain in full (rest from reference TRBV7-9 and TRBJ1-2): DTGVSQNPRHKITKRGQNVTFRCDPISEHNRLYWYRQTLGQGPEFLTYFQNEAQLEKSRLLSDRFSAERPKGSFSTLEIQRTEQGDSAMYLCAGSKPGDFGYGYTFGSGTRLTVV.

The chain combines TRBV5-5 with TRBJ1-6, with D unresolved. The V end was cut by 1 base, the J end by 7 bases, with 12 bases between. This CDR3 spans 15 amino acids. Germline CDR1 SGHKS, CDR2 YYEKEE (reference sequence). Here the CDR3 reads CASSLSGNVNSPLHF. DNA for the CDR3: TGTGCCAGCAGCTTGTCGGGGAATGTGAATTCACCCCTCCACTTT.

This clonotype has a count of ten or more. The rearrangement joins TRBV7-9 to TRBJ1-2; 9 bases are a match to TRBD1. The trim removed 5 bases at V and 7 bases at J, leaving 8 bases unmatched. The CDR3 loop spans 14 amino acids. CDR1 is SEHNR, CDR2 FQNEAQ, per germline (reference sequence). This CDR3 is CASSPSDRGFGYTF. The CDR3 nucleotides are TGTGCCAGCAGCCCGAGTGACAGGGGGTTTGGCTACACCTTC.

Details on this clonotype: Just one base apart from a much larger clone, this may be a read error. J is TRBJ1-1 and V is TRBV4-2; D may be TRBD1 (5 bases). Germline CDR1 reads LGHNA; CDR2 reads YNFKEQ. The CDR3 runs 16 residues. In nucleotides, the CDR3 is TGTGCCAGCAGCCAAGATTACTCCAGGGTGAACACTGAAGCTTCCTTT. Translation gives CASSQDYSRVNTEASF.

This clonotype was detected many times. The CDR3 DNA follows: TGCAGTGCTAGAGATTTGGGGAATTCACCCCTCCACTTT. It is translated as CSARDLGNSPLHF. The gene calls are TRBV20-1 and TRBJ1-6; D remains ambiguous. The CDR3 spans 13 residues. Trimming took 0 bases from V and 7 from J, leaving 7 bases between them. The V gene's germline CDR1 is DFQATT and CDR2 SNEGSKA (reference sequence).

This rearrangement joins TRBV3-1 to TRBJ1-1; D unclear. From germline, CDR1 is LGHDT and CDR2 YNNKEL (reference sequence). The CDR3 totals 14 residues. V was cut by 6 bases and J by 2 bases, with 13 bases left in between. This CDR3 reads CASRSAGFNTEAFF. For the CDR3, the DNA is TGTGCCAGCAGATCAGCAGGTTTTAACACTGAAGCTTTCTTT.